This T cell receptor (beta chain) originates from a study of T cell responses to AZD1222 COVID-19 vaccine. Across the whole study: Investigators merged groups given second doses at roughly 4 or roughly 12 weeks. Study-wide results and limits: Unmutated regions of variants are reportedly targeted by nearly half of spike-specific TCRs. Most donors were white British and more were female, and clonal diversity was possibly underestimated. Spike-spanning, vaccine-associated CD4 TCRs were dominant at 160-218 and 743-854.

Here immunoSEQ multiplex PCR was the method, and the copy in TCRdb shows in-frame clones only, minus some. Of 40,000 to 45,000 clones in the sample, around 81% were seen once. The germline V gene encodes CDR1 SGHRS and CDR2 YFSETQ. CDR3 length equals 16 residues. V shed 0 bases and J shed 0 bases, with 9 bases lying between them. To note about this clone: Its antigen is not known.

Material: peripheral blood, obtained on day 0 of AZD1222 vaccination. The chain has TRBV5-1 and TRBJ2-2, with D unclear. This sequence was found in an adult in good health. The CDR3 sequence is CASSLATDTNTGELFF. The CDR3 DNA reads TGCGCCAGCAGCTTGGCCACGGATACGAACACCGGGGAGCTGTTTTTT.